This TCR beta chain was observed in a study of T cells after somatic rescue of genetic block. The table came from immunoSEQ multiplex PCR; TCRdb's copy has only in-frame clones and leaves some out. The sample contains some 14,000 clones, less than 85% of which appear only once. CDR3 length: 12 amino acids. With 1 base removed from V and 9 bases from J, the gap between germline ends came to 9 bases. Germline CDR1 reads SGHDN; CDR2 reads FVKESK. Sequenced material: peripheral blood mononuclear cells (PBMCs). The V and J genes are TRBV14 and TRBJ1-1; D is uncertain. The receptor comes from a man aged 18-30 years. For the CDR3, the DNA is TGTGCCAGCAGCCAAGCCCGTTTTAAAGCTTTCTTT. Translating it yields CASSQARFKAFF.